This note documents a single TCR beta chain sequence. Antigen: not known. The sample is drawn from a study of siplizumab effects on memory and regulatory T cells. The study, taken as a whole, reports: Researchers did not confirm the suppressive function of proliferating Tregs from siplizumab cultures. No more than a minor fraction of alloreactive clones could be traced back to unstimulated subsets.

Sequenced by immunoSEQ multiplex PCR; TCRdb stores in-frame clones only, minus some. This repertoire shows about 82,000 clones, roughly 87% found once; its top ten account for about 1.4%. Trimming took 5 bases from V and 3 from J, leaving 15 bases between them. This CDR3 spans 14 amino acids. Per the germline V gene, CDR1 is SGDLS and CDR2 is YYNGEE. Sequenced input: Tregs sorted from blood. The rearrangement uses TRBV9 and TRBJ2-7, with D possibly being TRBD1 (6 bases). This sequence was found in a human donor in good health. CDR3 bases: TGTGCCAGCAGTGGGGGCAGGGGCATCTACGAGCAGTACTTC. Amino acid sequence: CASSGGRGIYEQYF.